The present TCR beta chain was sequenced within a study of cytomegalovirus exposure and HLA in healthy donors. Germline CDR1 KGHSH, CDR2 LQKENI. V gave up 6 bases and J gave up 7 bases, with 21 bases separating them. This CDR3 region has 15 residues. Turning to this clone: As yet, its antigen is unknown.

This donor had no CMV serostatus on record. The PCR contained 60 Vbeta and 13 Jbeta primers. Sequenced by immunoSEQ multiplex PCR; TCRdb stores in-frame clones only, minus some. Of around 120,000 clones listed, over 60% were seen once; the top ten hold over 0.9%. The study's findings and limits: Sequencing likely caused a cluster of highly shared sequence variants.

This sequence was found in a human donor in good health. The chain links TRBV18 to TRBJ1-1, with D tentatively TRBD1 (6 bases). What was sequenced was PBMCs. The CDR3 loop is CASSTLQGSGHEAFF. The CDR3 nucleotides are TGTGCCAGCTCTACACTACAGGGTTCCGGACATGAAGCTTTCTTT.